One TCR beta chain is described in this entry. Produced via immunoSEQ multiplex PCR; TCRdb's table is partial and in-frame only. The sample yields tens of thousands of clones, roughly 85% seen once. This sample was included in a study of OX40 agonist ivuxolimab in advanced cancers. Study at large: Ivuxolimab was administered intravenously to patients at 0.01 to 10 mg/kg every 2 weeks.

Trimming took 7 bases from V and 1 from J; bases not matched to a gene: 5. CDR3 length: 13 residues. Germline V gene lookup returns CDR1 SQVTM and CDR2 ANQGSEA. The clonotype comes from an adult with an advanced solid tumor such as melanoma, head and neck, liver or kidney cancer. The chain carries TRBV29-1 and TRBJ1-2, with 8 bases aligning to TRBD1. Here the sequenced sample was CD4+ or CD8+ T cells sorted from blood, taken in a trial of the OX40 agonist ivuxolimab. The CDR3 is CSAKDRVNYGYTF. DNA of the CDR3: TGCAGCGCCAAGGACAGGGTTAACTATGGCTACACCTTC.